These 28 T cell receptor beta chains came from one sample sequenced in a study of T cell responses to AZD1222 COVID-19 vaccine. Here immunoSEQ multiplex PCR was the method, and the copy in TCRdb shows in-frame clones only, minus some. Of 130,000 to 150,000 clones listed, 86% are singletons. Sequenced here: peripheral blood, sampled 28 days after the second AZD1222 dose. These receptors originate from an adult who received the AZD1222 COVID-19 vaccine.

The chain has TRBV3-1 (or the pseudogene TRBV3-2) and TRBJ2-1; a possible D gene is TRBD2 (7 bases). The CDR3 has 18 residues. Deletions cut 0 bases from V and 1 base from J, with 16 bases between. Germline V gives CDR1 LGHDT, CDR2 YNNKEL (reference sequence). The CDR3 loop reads CASSQDGVGGPSYNEQFF. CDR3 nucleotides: TGTGCCAGCAGCCAAGATGGGGTCGGGGGGCCGTCCTACAATGAGCAGTTCTTC.

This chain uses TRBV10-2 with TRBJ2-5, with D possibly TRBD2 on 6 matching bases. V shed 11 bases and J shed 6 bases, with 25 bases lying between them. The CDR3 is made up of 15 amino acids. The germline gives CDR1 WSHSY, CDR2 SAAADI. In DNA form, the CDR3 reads TGCGCCGCCCACGAAGAGGGGCGGGAAGGGCAGACCCAGTACTTC. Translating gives CAAHEEGREGQTQYF.

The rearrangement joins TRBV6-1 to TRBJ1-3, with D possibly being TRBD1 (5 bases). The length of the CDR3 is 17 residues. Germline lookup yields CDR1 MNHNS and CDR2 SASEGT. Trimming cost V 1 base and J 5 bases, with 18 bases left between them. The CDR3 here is CASSEDGPWGTRNTIYF. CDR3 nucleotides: TGTGCCAGCAGTGAAGACGGCCCTTGGGGGACCCGAAACACCATATATTTT.

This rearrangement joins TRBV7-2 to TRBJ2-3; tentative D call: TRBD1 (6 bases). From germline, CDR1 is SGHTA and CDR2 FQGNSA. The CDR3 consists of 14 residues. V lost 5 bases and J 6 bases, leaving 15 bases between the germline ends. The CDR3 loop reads CASSADWGRDTQYF. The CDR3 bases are TGTGCCAGCAGCGCAGACTGGGGGCGGGATACGCAGTATTTT.

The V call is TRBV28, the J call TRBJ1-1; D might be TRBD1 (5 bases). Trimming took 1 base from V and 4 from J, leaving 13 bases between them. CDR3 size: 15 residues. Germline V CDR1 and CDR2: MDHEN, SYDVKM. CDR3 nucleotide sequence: TGTGCCAGCAGTTTATCGAGGATCAGGGCCACTGAAGCTTTCTTT. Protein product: CASSLSRIRATEAFF.

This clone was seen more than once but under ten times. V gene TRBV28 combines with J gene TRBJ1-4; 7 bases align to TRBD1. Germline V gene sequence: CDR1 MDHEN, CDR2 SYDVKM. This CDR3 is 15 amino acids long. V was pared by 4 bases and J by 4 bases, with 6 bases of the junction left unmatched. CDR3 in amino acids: CASSSGGRVNEKLFF. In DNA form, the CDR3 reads TGTGCCAGCAGTTCAGGGGGGCGGGTTAATGAAAAACTGTTTTTT.

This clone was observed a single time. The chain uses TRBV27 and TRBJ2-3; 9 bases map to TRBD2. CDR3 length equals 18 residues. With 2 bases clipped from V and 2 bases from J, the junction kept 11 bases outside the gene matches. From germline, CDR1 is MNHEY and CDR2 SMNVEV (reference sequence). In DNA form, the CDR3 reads TGTGCCAGCAGTTTACTCAAACTTAGCGGGAGACCCACAGATACGCAGTATTTT. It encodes CASSLLKLSGRPTDTQYF.

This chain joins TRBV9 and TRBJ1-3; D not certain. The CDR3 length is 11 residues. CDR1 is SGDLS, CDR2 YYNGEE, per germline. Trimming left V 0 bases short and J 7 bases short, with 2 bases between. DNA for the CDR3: TGTGCCAGCAGCGTAGACAACACCATATATTTT. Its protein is CASSVDNTIYF.

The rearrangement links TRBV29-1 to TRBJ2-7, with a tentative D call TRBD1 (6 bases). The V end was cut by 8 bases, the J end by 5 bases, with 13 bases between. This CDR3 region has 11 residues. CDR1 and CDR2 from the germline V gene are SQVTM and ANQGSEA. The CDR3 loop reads CSLSTGDEQYF. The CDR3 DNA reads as TGCAGCCTTTCGACAGGAGACGAGCAGTACTTC.

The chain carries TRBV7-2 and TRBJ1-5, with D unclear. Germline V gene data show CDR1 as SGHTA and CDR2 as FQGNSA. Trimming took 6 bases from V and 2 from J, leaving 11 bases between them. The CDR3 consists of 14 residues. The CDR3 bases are TGTGCCAGCAGTTGGAATTCTCGCAATCAGCCCCAGCATTTT. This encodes CASSWNSRNQPQHF. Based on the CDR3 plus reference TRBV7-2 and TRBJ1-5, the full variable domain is GAGVSQSPSNKVTEKGKDVELRCDPISGHTALYWYRQSLGQGLEFLIYFQGNSAPDKSGLPSDRFSAERTGGSVSTLTIQRTQQEDSAVYLCASSWNSRNQPQHFGDGTRLSIL.

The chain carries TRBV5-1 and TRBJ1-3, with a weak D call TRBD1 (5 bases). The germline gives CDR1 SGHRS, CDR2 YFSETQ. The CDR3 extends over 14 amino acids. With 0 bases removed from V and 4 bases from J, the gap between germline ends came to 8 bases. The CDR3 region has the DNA TGCGCCAGCAGCTTGGCAGGGCCCGGAAACACCATATATTTT. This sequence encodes CASSLAGPGNTIYF.

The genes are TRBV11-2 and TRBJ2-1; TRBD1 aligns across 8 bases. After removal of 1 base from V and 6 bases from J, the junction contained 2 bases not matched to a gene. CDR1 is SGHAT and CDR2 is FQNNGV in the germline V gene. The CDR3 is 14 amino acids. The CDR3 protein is CASSLVDRVNEQFF. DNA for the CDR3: TGTGCCAGCAGCTTAGTGGACAGGGTCAATGAGCAGTTCTTC.

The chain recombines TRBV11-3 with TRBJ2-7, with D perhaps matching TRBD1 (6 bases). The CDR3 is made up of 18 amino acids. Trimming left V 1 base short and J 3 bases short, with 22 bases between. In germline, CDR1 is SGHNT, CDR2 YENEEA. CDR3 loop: CASSLGPLQGGEGYEQYF. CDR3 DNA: TGTGCCAGCAGCTTAGGCCCCCTACAGGGCGGTGAAGGCTACGAGCAGTACTTC.

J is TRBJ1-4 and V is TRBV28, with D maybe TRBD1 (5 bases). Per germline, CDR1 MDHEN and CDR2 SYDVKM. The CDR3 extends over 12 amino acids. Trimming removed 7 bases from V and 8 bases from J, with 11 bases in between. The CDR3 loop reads CASTNRGEKLFF. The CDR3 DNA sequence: TGTGCCAGCACCAATAGGGGAGAAAAACTGTTTTTT.

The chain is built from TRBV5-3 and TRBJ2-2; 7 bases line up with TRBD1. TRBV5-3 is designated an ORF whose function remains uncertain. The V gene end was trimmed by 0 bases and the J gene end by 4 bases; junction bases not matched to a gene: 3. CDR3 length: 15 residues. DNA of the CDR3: TGTGCCAGAAGCTTGGCGGGGACAGTCACCGGGGAGCTGTTTTTT. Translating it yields CARSLAGTVTGELFF.

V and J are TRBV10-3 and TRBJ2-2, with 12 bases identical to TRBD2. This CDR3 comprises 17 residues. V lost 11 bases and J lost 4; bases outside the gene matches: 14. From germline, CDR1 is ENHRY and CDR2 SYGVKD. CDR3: CAARGLAGGLGTGELFF. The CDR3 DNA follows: TGTGCCGCTAGGGGTCTAGCGGGGGGGCTGGGCACCGGGGAGCTGTTTTTT.

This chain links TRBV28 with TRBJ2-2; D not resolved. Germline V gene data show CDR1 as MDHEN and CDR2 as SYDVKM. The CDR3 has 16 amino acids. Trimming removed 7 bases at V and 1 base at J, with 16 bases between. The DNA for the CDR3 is TGTGCCAGCACTTCCTCGGGCACCTTGAACACCGGGGAGCTGTTTTTT. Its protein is CASTSSGTLNTGELFF.

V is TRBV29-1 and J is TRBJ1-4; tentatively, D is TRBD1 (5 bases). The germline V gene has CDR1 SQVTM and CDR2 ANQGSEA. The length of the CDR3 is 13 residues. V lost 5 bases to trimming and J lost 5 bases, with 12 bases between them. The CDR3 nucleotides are TGCAGCGTTTTTCACGGGGGGAATGAAAAACTGTTTTTT. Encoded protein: CSVFHGGNEKLFF.

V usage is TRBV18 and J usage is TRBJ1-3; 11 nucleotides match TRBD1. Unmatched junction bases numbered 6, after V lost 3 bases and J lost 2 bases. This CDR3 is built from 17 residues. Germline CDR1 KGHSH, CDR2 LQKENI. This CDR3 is CASSPSGQGVAGNTIYF. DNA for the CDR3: TGTGCCAGCTCACCCTCGGGACAGGGGGTGGCTGGAAACACCATATATTTT.

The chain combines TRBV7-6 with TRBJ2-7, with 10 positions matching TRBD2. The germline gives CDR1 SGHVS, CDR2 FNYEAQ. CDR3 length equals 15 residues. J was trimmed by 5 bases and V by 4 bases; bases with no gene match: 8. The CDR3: CASSSPSGSKDEQYF. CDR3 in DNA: TGTGCCAGCAGCTCCCCTAGCGGGAGTAAAGACGAGCAGTACTTC.

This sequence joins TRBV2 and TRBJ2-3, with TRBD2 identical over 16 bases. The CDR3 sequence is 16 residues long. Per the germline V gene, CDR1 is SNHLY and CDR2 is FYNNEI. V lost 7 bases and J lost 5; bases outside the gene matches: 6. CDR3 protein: CASTGGLAGGRDTQYF. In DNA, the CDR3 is TGTGCCAGCACCGGGGGACTAGCGGGAGGGCGAGATACGCAGTATTTT. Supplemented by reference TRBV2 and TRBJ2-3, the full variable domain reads EPEVTQTPSHQVTQMGQEVILRCVPISNHLYFYWYRQILGQKVEFLVSFYNNEISEKSEIFDDQFSVERPDGSNFTLKIRSTKLEDSAMYFCASTGGLAGGRDTQYFGPGTRLTVL.

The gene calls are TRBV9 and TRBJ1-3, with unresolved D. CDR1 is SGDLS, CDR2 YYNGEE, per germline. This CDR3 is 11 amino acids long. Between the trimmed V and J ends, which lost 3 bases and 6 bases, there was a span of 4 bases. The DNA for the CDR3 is TGTGCCAGCAGCGCAGAAAACACCATATATTTT. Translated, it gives CASSAENTIYF. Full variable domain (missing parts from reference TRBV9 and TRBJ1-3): DSGVTQTPKHLITATGQRVTLRCSPRSGDLSVYWYQQSLDQGLQFLIQYYNGEERAKGNILERFSAQQFPDLHSELNLSSLELGDSALYFCASSAENTIYFGEGSWLTVV.

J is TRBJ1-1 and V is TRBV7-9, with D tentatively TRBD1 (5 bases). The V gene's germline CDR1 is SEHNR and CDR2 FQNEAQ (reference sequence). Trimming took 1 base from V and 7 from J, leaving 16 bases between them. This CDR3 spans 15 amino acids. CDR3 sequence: CASSLVGVSRGEAFF. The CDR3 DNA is TGTGCCAGCAGCTTAGTGGGAGTGTCAAGGGGTGAAGCTTTCTTT.

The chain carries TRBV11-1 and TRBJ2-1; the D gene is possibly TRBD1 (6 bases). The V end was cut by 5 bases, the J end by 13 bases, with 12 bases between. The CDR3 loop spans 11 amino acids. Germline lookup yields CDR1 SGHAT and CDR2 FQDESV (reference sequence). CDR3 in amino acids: CASSVTGRQFF. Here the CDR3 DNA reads TGTGCCAGCAGCGTCACAGGGCGTCAGTTCTTC.

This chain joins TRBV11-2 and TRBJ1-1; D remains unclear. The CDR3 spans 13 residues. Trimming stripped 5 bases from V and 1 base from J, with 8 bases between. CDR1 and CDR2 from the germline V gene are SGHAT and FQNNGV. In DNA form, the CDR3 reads TGTGCCAGCAGCCCCCCCGGGAACACTGAAGCTTTCTTT. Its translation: CASSPPGNTEAFF. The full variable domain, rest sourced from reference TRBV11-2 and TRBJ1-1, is EAGVAQSPRYKIIEKRQSVAFWCNPISGHATLYWYQQILGQGPKLLIQFQNNGVVDDSQLPKDRFSAERLKGVDSTLKIQPAKLEDSAVYLCASSPPGNTEAFFGQGTRLTVV.

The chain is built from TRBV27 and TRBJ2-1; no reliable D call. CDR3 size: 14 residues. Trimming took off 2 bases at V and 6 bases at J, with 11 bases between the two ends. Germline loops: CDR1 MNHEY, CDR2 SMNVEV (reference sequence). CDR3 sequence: CASSLSGGLNEQFF. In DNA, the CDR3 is TGTGCCAGCAGTTTAAGTGGCGGCCTCAATGAGCAGTTCTTC.

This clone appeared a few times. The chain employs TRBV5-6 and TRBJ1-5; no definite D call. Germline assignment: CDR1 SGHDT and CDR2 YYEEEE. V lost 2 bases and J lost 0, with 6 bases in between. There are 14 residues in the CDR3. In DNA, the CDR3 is TGTGCCAGCAGCTTAATTACTAGCAATCAGCCCCAGCATTTT. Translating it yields CASSLITSNQPQHF.

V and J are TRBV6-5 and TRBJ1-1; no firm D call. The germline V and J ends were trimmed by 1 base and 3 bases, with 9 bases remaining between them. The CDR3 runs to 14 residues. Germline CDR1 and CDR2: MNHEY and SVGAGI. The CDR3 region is CASSYWGEDTEAFF. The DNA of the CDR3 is TGTGCCAGCAGTTACTGGGGAGAGGACACTGAAGCTTTCTTT.